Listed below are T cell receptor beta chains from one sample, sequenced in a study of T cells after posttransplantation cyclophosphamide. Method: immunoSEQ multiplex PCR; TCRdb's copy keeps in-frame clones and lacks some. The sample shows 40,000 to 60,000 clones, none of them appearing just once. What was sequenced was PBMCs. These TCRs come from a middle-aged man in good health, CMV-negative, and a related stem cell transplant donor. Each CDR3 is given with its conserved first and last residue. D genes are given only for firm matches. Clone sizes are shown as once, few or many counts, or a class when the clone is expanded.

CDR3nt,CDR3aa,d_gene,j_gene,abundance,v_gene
TGCGCCAGCAGCTTGGGACTAGCGGGAGTTGATGAGCAGTTCTTC,CASSLGLAGVDEQFF,TRBD2,TRBJ2-1,many,TRBV5-1
TGTGCCAGCAGTTTCGGGGGGGCCAAAAACATTCAGTACTTC,CASSFGGAKNIQYF,TRBD2,TRBJ2-4,many,TRBV27
TGCGCCAGCAGCCAAGTGGAGGGGGCAGGAAACACCATATATTTT,CASSQVEGAGNTIYF,TRBD1,TRBJ1-3,many,TRBV4-1
TGCGCCAGCAGCACCGGACTTGATAATTCACCCCTCCACTTT,CASSTGLDNSPLHF,.,TRBJ1-6,many,TRBV5-1
TGTGCCACCAGCAAGGACAGGGATCTATACACTGAAGCTTTCTTT,CATSKDRDLYTEAFF,TRBD1,TRBJ1-1,many,TRBV15
TGTGCCAGCAGTCTGACAGTTAGGGGCAATGAGCAGTTCTTC,CASSLTVRGNEQFF,.,TRBJ2-1,many,TRBV6-6
TGTGCCAGCAGCGTCAGGACTGCACGCACAGATACGCAGTATTTT,CASSVRTARTDTQYF,.,TRBJ2-3,many,TRBV5-6
TGTGCCAGCTCACGGGGACAGGGCGATGAGCAGTTCTTC,CASSRGQGDEQFF,TRBD1,TRBJ2-1,many,TRBV18
TGTGCCAGCAGCCGAACAAGTCAAGAGACCCAGTACTTC,CASSRTSQETQYF,.,TRBJ2-5,many,TRBV5-6
TGTGCCTGGAGTAAGACAGGGTCAACCTACGAGCAGTACTTC,CAWSKTGSTYEQYF,TRBD1,TRBJ2-7,many,TRBV30
TGTGCCAGCAGCTTGGCCGGGATCATCTCTGGAAACACCATATATTTT,CASSLAGIISGNTIYF,.,TRBJ1-3,many,TRBV7-2
TGTGCCAGCAGTACAGGGGACAACACCATATATTTT,CASSTGDNTIYF,TRBD1,TRBJ1-3,few,TRBV6-1
TGCGCCAGCAGCTTCGCACGGTTCAATGAGCAGTTCTTC,CASSFARFNEQFF,.,TRBJ2-1,many,TRBV5-1
TGTGCCAGCAGACCGACAGGGCGCTCAATGTTGGAACTGTTTTTT,CASRPTGRSMLELFF,TRBD1,TRBJ1-4,many,TRBV28
TGTGCCAGCAGCTTTTCCAGGGCGAACACTGAAGCTTTCTTT,CASSFSRANTEAFF,.,TRBJ1-1,many,TRBV5-6
TGTGCCAGCAGTGAATTCGCCAACGGAAGGGGTGAGCAGTTCTTC,CASSEFANGRGEQFF,.,TRBJ2-1,few,TRBV25-1
TGTGCCAGCAGCCAAGGAGGACTAGCGGACTACGAGCAGTACTTC,CASSQGGLADYEQYF,TRBD2,TRBJ2-7,many,TRBV4-2
TGTGCCAGCAGCGTAGGGGGAGCGGGGGGAGAGACCCAGTACTTC,CASSVGGAGGETQYF,TRBD2,TRBJ2-5,many,TRBV9
TGCGCCAGCAGCTTGGAAGGGGTTGAAGCTTTCTTT,CASSLEGVEAFF,.,TRBJ1-1,many,TRBV5-1
TGTGCCACCGCGGGGGTAGTAAGGGATGAGCAGTTCTTC,CATAGVVRDEQFF,TRBD2,TRBJ2-1,many,TRBV10-3
TGTGCCAGCAGCTTGGGCGGCTCCTACAATGAGCAGTTCTTC,CASSLGGSYNEQFF,.,TRBJ2-1,many,TRBV5-4
TGTGCCAGCAGTCGTATCCAGGGTCGGGACGAGCAGTACTTC,CASSRIQGRDEQYF,.,TRBJ2-7,many,TRBV25-1
TGTGCCAGCAGTAACGGGAGGGAGAGCGACGGAGGTACCGGGGAGCTGTTTTTT,CASSNGRESDGGTGELFF,TRBD2,TRBJ2-2,many,TRBV9
TGTGCCACCTCAGACAGGACCCACTACGAGCAGTACTTC,CATSDRTHYEQYF,.,TRBJ2-7,many,TRBV19
TGTGCCAGCAGACTCACGGGACAGCTCTACGAGCAGTACTTC,CASRLTGQLYEQYF,TRBD1,TRBJ2-7,many,TRBV5-6
TGTGCCAGCAGCCTCGGGACTCCCCGCTCCTACGAGCAGTACTTC,CASSLGTPRSYEQYF,.,TRBJ2-7,many,TRBV7-2
TGCGCCAGCAGCCAAAAGGGGCAGGACGAGCAGTACTTC,CASSQKGQDEQYF,.,TRBJ2-7,many,TRBV4-1